A single sample is the source of the 25 T cell receptor beta chains below, sequenced in a study of CD8 T cells in ankylosing spondylitis. MiXCR was run by TCRdb on the 5' RACE reads, yielding one entry per CDR3 protein. The sample lists 200,000 to 250,000 distinct CDR3 sequences; approximately 8% were seen once. Sequenced input: blood, either unsorted or a sorted T cell fraction (not recorded which). The receptors shown here come from a female donor with ankylosing spondylitis or in good health (not recorded which).

Many counts were recorded for this clonotype. The genes are TRBV12-3 or TRBV12-4 and TRBJ1-1, with D tentatively TRBD1 (5 bases). The CDR3 totals 15 residues. Trimming shortened V by 2 bases and J by 0 bases, and 10 bases separated the two germline ends. CDR3 coding DNA: TGTGCCAGCAGTTTAAGTCTACAGGTGAACACTGAAGCTTTCTTT. Amino acids: CASSLSLQVNTEAFF.

This clonotype occurred a few times. The rearrangement links TRBV15 to TRBJ1-2, with a tentative D call TRBD1 (6 bases). V was clipped by 3 bases and J by 6 bases, with 20 bases between them. The CDR3 is 16 amino acids. Looked up from germline, CDR1 is LNHNV and CDR2 is YYDKDF (reference sequence). CDR3 region: CATSSGGIQGRNGYTF. Written as DNA, the CDR3 is TGTGCCACCAGCAGTGGGGGCATACAGGGACGGAATGGCTACACCTTC.

This clonotype was seen at least ten times. V is TRBV20-1 and J is TRBJ2-1, with TRBD2 identical over 9 bases. V shed 6 bases and J 7 bases; nucleotides not matched to a gene: 10. Germline CDR1 and CDR2: DFQATT and SNEGSKA (reference sequence). There are 14 residues in the CDR3. The CDR3 region is CSASVASGTNEQFF. Here the CDR3 DNA reads TGCAGTGCCAGCGTGGCTAGCGGGACAAATGAGCAGTTCTTC.

The table lists this clonotype with many counts. The chain has TRBV19 and TRBJ2-7, with D perhaps matching TRBD1 (6 bases). The germline V gene has CDR1 LNHDA and CDR2 SQIVND (reference sequence). The length of the CDR3 is 16 residues. The ends were cut back, 4 bases at V and 0 bases at J, with 16 bases in the middle. The CDR3 loop reads CASSKDPTGNSYEQYF. The CDR3 coding sequence is TGTGCCAGTAGTAAAGACCCTACAGGGAACTCCTACGAGCAGTACTTC.

This clonotype was counted many times. The chain joins TRBV5-1 to TRBJ2-2; 7 nucleotides match TRBD2. Germline CDR1 and CDR2: SGHRS and YFSETQ. The V and J ends lost 2 bases and 6 bases, in that order; junction bases with no gene match: 10. The length of the CDR3 is 16 residues. CDR3 loop: CASSFPEEAGSGELFF. CDR3 DNA sequence: TGCGCCAGCAGCTTCCCGGAGGAAGCGGGGTCCGGGGAGCTGTTTTTT.

This clonotype was counted many times. This rearrangement joins TRBV6-2 or TRBV6-3 to TRBJ2-2; D not resolved. CDR3 length equals 14 residues. Germline lookup yields CDR1 MNHEY and CDR2 SVGEGT. The germline V and J ends were trimmed by 8 bases and 4 bases, with 14 bases remaining between them. Written as DNA, the CDR3 is TGTGCCAGCGGTACTGCTTGGGGCACCGGGGAGCTGTTTTTT. This codes for CASGTAWGTGELFF.

This clonotype showed up many times. This sequence joins TRBV7-6 and TRBJ2-2; D perhaps matches TRBD2 (6 bases). Per the germline V gene, CDR1 is SGHVS and CDR2 is FNYEAQ. Trimming pared 4 bases from V and 2 bases from J, leaving 14 bases between. This CDR3 spans 16 amino acids. The CDR3 nucleotides read TGTGCCAGCAGCTCTTTTAGTGCGGGAAACACCGGGGAGCTGTTTTTT. Protein product: CASSSFSAGNTGELFF.

This clonotype was found a few times. V and J are TRBV7-2 and TRBJ2-7; 9 bases line up with TRBD2. The germline CDR1 and CDR2 sequences are SGHTA and FQGNSA. V lost 5 bases to trimming and J lost 5 bases; unmatched junction nucleotides: 13. The CDR3 has 16 amino acids. CDR3 nucleotide sequence: TGTGCCAGCAGCCGTGGACTAGCGCTCGCGTCAAACGAGCAGTACTTC. Its protein is CASSRGLALASNEQYF.

This clonotype appeared many times. The chain couples TRBV5-1 to TRBJ2-5; the match to TRBD2 covers 12 bases. CDR1 is SGHRS, CDR2 YFSETQ, per germline. The J segment lost 4 bases and the V segment lost 0 bases, leaving 7 bases of the junction unmatched. CDR3 size: 17 residues. CDR3 DNA: TGCGCCAGCAGCTTGGGACTAGCGGGAGACGGGCGAGAGACCCAGTACTTC. It translates to CASSLGLAGDGRETQYF.

The chain carries TRBV29-1 and TRBJ1-1; D might be TRBD1 (5 bases). In germline, CDR1 is SQVTM, CDR2 ANQGSEA. The CDR3 sequence is 13 residues long. Deletions cut 7 bases from V and 5 bases from J, with 17 bases between. The CDR3 DNA is TGCAGCGCCCTGATTGGTGGGGGTACTGAAGCTTTCTTT. It codes for CSALIGGGTEAFF.

This clonotype was counted ten times or more. V and J are TRBV20-1 and TRBJ2-3; 16 bases agree with TRBD2. After removal of 3 bases from V and 5 bases from J, the junction contained 14 bases not matched to a gene. The germline gives CDR1 DFQATT, CDR2 SNEGSKA (reference sequence). The CDR3 is made up of 19 amino acids. DNA of the CDR3: TGCAGTGCTAGCTTTCCCCCGGGACTAGCGGGAGGGCATCAAGATACGCAGTATTTT. Translated, it gives CSASFPPGLAGGHQDTQYF.

This clonotype was counted many times. The chain links TRBV20-1 to TRBJ1-1, with D unclear. This CDR3 is 15 amino acids long. Germline-derived CDR1 and CDR2 are DFQATT and SNEGSKA (reference sequence). Trimming left V 5 bases short and J 0 bases short, with 16 bases between. The CDR3 nucleotides read TGCAGTGCTGGATTGGCCGGGCATTTGAACACTGAAGCTTTCTTT. This translates into CSAGLAGHLNTEAFF.

In this sample, this clonotype turned up many times. The chain has TRBV4-3 and TRBJ2-1; D call uncertain. CDR3 length: 14 amino acids. The germline CDR1 and CDR2 sequences are LGHNA and YSLEER. V was clipped by 4 bases and J by 8 bases, with 15 bases between them. This chain's CDR3 is CASSRFISGDEQFF. CDR3 sequence (DNA): TGCGCCAGCAGCCGTTTCATTAGTGGCGATGAGCAGTTCTTC.

In this sample, this clonotype turned up many times. The chain has TRBV7-2 and TRBJ2-1, with D unresolved. CDR1 and CDR2 from the germline V gene are SGHTA and FQGNSA. V dropped 0 bases and J dropped 10 bases, with 13 bases sitting between them. The CDR3 totals 14 residues. CDR3 coding DNA: TGTGCCAGCAGCTTAGCTCCTCCGATGAAGGAGCAGTTCTTC. Translated, it gives CASSLAPPMKEQFF.

This clonotype was detected ten times or more. The chain links TRBV11-1 to TRBJ2-1, with 8 positions matching TRBD2. CDR3 length: 16 amino acids. The V gene's germline CDR1 is SGHAT and CDR2 FQDESV (reference sequence). Germline trimming cut 4 bases from V and 5 bases from J; bases unmatched to any gene: 10. The CDR3 DNA reads TGTGCCAGCAGCTCCGTCTATGGCGGGGGGAACAATGAGCAGTTCTTC. Protein sequence: CASSSVYGGGNNEQFF.

At least ten counts were recorded for this clonotype. V gene TRBV20-1 combines with J gene TRBJ2-4; 8 positions match TRBD2. There are 13 residues in the CDR3. The ends lost 5 bases at V and 1 base at J; junction bases unmatched: 1. Germline values: CDR1 DFQATT, CDR2 SNEGSKA (reference sequence). DNA for the CDR3: TGCAGTGCTCCTAGCGGGGCCAAAAACATTCAGTACTTC. Protein: CSAPSGAKNIQYF.

There are many counts of this clonotype. This chain connects TRBV6-1 to TRBJ1-5, with TRBD1 as a possible D gene (5 bases). The ends were cut back, 7 bases at V and 2 bases at J, with 15 bases in the middle. Germline V gene data show CDR1 as MNHNS and CDR2 as SASEGT. The CDR3 extends over 15 amino acids. In DNA, the CDR3 is TGTGCCAGCATTCCCTCCGGGGGGGGCAATCAGCCCCAGCATTTT. This codes for CASIPSGGGNQPQHF.

This clonotype was observed at least ten times. The CDR3 region has the DNA TGCGCCAGCAGAAGGGGTGACACCGGGGAGCTGTTTTTT. Its protein is CASRRGDTGELFF. This chain joins TRBV5-1 and TRBJ2-2, with D maybe TRBD1 (5 bases). V was clipped by 5 bases and J by 3 bases, with 8 bases between them. CDR1 and CDR2 from the germline V gene are SGHRS and YFSETQ. The CDR3 length is 13 residues.

This clonotype was observed many times. The gene calls are TRBV20-1 and TRBJ2-7; 7 nucleotides match TRBD1. The CDR3 loop spans 12 amino acids. Germline V lookup: CDR1 DFQATT, CDR2 SNEGSKA (reference sequence). J lost 7 bases, V lost 4 bases, and 7 bases had no gene match. The CDR3 spells CSAKGGAREQYF. CDR3 sequence (DNA): TGCAGTGCTAAAGGGGGCGCGAGGGAGCAGTACTTC.

This clonotype was seen repeatedly, ten times or more. The chain has TRBV2 and TRBJ1-3; D is unresolved. Trimming cost V 10 bases and J 2 bases, with 9 bases left between them. The CDR3 spans 12 residues. Germline loops: CDR1 SNHLY, CDR2 FYNNEI. CDR3 DNA: TGTGCCAACCGGGAGCCTGGAAACACCATATATTTT. Its protein product is CANREPGNTIYF. The complete variable domain, with remaining parts taken from reference TRBV2 and TRBJ1-3, reads EPEVTQTPSHQVTQMGQEVILRCVPISNHLYFYWYRQILGQKVEFLVSFYNNEISEKSEIFDDQFSVERPDGSNFTLKIRSTKLEDSAMYFCANREPGNTIYFGEGSWLTVV.

This clonotype was counted at least ten times. V usage is TRBV29-1 and J usage is TRBJ2-7, with 12 bases that match TRBD2. CDR1 SQVTM and CDR2 ANQGSEA come from the germline V gene. There are 15 residues in the CDR3. V lost 4 bases to trimming and J lost 0 bases; unmatched junction nucleotides: 4. The CDR3 bases are TGCAGCGTTGTAGGGGGACTAGCGGGCTCCTACGAGCAGTACTTC. Translating gives CSVVGGLAGSYEQYF.

Only a few counts were recorded for this clonotype. A much bigger clone sits one base away, suggesting this may be a read error. The rearrangement uses TRBV24-1 and TRBJ2-1; 9 bases line up with TRBD2. The CDR3 has 14 residues. Germline V CDR1 and CDR2: KGHDR, SFDVKD. CDR3 sequence: CVTSGSGSRDEQFF. In DNA, the CDR3 is TGTGTCACCAGTGGTAGCGGGAGTCGCGATGAGCAGTTCTTC.

This clonotype showed up just a few times. The V gene is TRBV7-2, the J gene TRBJ2-1; 7 bases agree with TRBD1. V shed 4 bases and J 4 bases; nucleotides not matched to a gene: 7. The CDR3 length is 15 residues. Germline CDR1 is SGHTA and CDR2 is FQGNSA. CDR3 DNA sequence: TGTGCCAGCAGCTGGGACAGTTCAGGTTACAATGAGCAGTTCTTC. As protein: CASSWDSSGYNEQFF.

The genes are TRBV20-1 and TRBJ2-3, with 10 bases identical to TRBD2. Germline V CDR1 and CDR2: DFQATT, SNEGSKA (reference sequence). This CDR3 contains 17 residues. The J segment lost 4 bases and the V segment lost 5 bases, leaving 15 bases of the junction unmatched. For the CDR3, the DNA is TGCAGTGCTCGGGCTAGCGGGAGTAGGGGGTCCGCAGATACGCAGTATTTT. Translating gives CSARASGSRGSADTQYF.

In regard to this clonotype: This could be a read error, since a much larger clone is one nucleotide away. This chain joins TRBV5-1 and TRBJ2-3, with D maybe TRBD2 (5 bases). V dropped 3 bases and J dropped 5 bases, with 13 bases sitting between them. This CDR3 is 14 amino acids long. From germline, CDR1 is SGHRS and CDR2 YFSETQ. CDR3 nucleotide sequence: TGCGCCAGCAGCTATGCGAGAGAGGGAGATACGCAGTATTTT. Amino acid sequence: CASSYAREGDTQYF.